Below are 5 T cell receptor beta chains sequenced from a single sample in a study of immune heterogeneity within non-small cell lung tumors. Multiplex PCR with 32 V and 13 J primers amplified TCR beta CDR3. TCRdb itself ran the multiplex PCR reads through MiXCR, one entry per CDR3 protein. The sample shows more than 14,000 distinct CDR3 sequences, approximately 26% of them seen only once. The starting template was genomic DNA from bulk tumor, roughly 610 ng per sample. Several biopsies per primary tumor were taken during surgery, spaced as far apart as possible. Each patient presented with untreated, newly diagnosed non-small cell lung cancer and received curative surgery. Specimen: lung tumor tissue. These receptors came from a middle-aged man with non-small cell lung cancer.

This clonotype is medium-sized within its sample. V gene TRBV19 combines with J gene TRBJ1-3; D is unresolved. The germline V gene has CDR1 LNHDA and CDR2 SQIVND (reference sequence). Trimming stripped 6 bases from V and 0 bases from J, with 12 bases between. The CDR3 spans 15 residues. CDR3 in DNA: TGTGCCAGTAGATCTAAGGCCTCCTCTGGAAACACCATATATTTT. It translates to CASRSKASSGNTIYF.

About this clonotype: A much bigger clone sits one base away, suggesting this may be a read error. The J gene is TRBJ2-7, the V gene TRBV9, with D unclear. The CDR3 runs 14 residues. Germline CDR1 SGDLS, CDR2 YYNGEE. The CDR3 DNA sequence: TGTGCCAGCAGCGTAGGGCCGGTTTTGGACGAGCGGTACTTC. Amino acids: CASSVGPVLDERYF.

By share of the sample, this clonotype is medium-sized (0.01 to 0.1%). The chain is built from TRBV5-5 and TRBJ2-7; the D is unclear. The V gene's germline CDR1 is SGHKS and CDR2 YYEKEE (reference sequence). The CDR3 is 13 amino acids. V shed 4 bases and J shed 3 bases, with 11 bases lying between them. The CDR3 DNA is TGTGCCAGCAGCCAGGACGTTTTCTACGAGCAGTACTTC. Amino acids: CASSQDVFYEQYF.

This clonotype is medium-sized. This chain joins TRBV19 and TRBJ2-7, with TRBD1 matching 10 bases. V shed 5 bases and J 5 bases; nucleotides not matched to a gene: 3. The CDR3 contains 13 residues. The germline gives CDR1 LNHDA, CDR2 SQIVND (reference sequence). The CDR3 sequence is CASSPTGGHEQYF. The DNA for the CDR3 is TGTGCCAGTAGTCCGACAGGGGGCCACGAGCAGTACTTC. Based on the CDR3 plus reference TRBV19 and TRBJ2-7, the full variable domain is DGGITQSPKYLFRKEGQNVTLSCEQNLNHDAMYWYRQDPGQGLRLIYYSQIVNDFQKGDIAEGYSVSREKKESFPLTVTSAQKNPTAFYLCASSPTGGHEQYFGPGTRLTVT.

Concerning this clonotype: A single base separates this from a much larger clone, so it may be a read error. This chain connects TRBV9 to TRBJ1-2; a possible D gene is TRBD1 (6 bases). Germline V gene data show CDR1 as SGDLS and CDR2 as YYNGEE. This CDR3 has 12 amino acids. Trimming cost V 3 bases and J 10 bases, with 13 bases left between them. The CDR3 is CASSAGQFVYTF. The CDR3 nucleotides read TGTGCCAGCAGCGCCGGACAGTTTGTCTACACCTTC.